This paragraph covers one T cell receptor beta chain sequence. The study reverse transcribed the entire isolated RNA, so it sequenced expressed TCRB transcripts. Sequencing used immunoSEQ multiplex PCR; TCRdb keeps in-frame clones, though not all of them. The profile shows about 250,000 clones, roughly 15% of them singletons. The record originates from a study of beta chain features in type 1 diabetes. The germline gives CDR1 SGHVS, CDR2 FQNEAQ. V shed 10 bases and J 8 bases; nucleotides not matched to a gene: 18. The CDR3 runs 17 residues. The receptor was isolated from a woman in her thirties or forties in good health. The chain joins TRBV7-8 to TRBJ1-6, with TRBD1 matching over 9 bases. Material for sequencing was naive CD4+ T cells from blood. The CDR3 region has the DNA TGTGCCACCACCCCCCCGGGACAGGGAAAGCGGGATTCACCCCTCCACTTT. Translation gives CATTPPGQGKRDSPLHF.